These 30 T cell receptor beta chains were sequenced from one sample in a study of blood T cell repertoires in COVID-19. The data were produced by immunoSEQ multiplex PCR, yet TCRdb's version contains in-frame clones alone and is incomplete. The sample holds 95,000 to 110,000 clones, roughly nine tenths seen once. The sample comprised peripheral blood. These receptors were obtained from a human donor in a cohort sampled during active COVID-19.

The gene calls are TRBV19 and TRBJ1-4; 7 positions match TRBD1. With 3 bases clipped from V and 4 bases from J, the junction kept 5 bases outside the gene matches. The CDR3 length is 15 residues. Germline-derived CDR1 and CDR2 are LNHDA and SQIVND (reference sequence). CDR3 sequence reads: CASSIGGGINEKLFF. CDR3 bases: TGTGCCAGTAGTATTGGAGGGGGCATTAATGAAAAACTGTTTTTT.

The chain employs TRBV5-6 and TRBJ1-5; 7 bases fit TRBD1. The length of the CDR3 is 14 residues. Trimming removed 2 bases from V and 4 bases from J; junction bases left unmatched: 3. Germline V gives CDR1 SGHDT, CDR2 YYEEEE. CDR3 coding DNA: TGTGCCAGCAGCTTACAGGGGTTAAATCAGCCCCAGCATTTT. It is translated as CASSLQGLNQPQHF.

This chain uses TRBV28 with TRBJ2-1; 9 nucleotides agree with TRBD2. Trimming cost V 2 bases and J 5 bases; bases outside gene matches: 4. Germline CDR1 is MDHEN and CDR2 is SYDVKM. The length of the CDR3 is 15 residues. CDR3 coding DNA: TGTGCCAGCAGTTTAATGACTAGCGGTGACAATGAGCAGTTCTTC. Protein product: CASSLMTSGDNEQFF.

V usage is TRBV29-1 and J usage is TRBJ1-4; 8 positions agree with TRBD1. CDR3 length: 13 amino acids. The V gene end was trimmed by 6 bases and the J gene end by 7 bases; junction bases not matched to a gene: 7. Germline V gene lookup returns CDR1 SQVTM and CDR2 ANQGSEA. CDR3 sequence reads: CSVTGTGFEKLFF. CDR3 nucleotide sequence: TGCAGCGTGACCGGGACAGGATTTGAAAAACTGTTTTTT.

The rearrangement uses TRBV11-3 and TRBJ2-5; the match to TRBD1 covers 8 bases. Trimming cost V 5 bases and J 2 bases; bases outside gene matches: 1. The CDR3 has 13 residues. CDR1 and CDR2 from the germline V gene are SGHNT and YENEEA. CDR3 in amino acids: CASSGQGQETQYF. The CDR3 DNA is TGTGCCAGCAGCGGACAGGGACAAGAGACCCAGTACTTC.

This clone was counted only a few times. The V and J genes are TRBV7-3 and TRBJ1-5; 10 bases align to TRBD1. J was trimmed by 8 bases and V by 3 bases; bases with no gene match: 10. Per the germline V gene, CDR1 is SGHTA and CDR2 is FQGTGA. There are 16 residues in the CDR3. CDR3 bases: TGTGCCAGCAGCTTCATTGTGGGGACAGGGGATGAGCCCCAGCATTTT. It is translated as CASSFIVGTGDEPQHF.

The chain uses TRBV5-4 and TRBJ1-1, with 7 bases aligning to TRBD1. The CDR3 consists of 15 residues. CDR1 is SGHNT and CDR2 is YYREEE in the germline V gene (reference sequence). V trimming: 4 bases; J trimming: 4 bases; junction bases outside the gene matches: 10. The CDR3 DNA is TGTGCCAGCAGCCACATACAGGGGACCAGCACTGAAGCTTTCTTT. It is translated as CASSHIQGTSTEAFF. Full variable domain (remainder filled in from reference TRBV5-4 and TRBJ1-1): ETGVTQSPTHLIKTRGQQVTLRCSSQSGHNTVSWYQQALGQGPQFIFQYYREEENGRGNFPPRFSGLQFPNYSSELNVNALELDDSALYLCASSHIQGTSTEAFFGQGTRLTVV.

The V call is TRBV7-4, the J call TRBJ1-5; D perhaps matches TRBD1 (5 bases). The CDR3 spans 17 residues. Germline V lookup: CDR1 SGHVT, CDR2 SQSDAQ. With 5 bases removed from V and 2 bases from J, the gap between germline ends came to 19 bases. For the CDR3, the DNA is TGTGCCAGCAGCATTATCTCGGGGAGGGGAGGCAATCAGCCCCAGCATTTT. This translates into CASSIISGRGGNQPQHF.

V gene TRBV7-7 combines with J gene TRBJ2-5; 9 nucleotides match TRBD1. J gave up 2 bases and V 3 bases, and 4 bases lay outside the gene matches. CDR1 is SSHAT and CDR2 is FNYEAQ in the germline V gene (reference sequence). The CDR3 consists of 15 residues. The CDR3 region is CASSFIDRGQETQYF. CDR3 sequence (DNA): TGTGCCAGCAGCTTCATTGACAGGGGGCAAGAGACCCAGTACTTC.

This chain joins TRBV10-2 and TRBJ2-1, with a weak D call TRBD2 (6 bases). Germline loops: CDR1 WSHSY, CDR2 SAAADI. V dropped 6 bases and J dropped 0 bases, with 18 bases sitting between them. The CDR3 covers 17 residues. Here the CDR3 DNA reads TGCGCCAGCAGCTGGGACTTTGGGAAATACTCCTACAATGAGCAGTTCTTC. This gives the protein CASSWDFGKYSYNEQFF.

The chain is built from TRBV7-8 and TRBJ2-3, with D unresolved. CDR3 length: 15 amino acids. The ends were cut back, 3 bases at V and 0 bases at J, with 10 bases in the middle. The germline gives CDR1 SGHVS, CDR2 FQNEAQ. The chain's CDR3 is CASSFRAGSTDTQYF. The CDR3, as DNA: TGTGCCAGCAGCTTTCGTGCAGGTAGCACAGATACGCAGTATTTT.

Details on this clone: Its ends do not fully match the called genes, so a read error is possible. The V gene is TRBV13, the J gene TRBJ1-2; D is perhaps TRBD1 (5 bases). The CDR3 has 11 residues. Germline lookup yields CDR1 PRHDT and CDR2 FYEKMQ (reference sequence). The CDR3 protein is CASRDIVGSVF. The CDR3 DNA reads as TGTGCCAGCAGGGACATAGTAGGCTCAGTCTTC.

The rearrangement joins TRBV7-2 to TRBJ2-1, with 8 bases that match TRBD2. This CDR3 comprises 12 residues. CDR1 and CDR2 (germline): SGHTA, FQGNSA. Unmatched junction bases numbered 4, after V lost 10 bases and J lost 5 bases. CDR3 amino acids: CAIAGLNNEQFF. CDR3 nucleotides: TGTGCCATAGCGGGGTTAAACAATGAGCAGTTCTTC.

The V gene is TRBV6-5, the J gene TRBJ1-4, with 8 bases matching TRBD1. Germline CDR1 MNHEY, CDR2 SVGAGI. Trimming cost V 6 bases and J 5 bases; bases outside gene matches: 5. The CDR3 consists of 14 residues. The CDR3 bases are TGTGCCAGCAGGCCGGGACAGGAGAATGAAAAACTGTTTTTT. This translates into CASRPGQENEKLFF.

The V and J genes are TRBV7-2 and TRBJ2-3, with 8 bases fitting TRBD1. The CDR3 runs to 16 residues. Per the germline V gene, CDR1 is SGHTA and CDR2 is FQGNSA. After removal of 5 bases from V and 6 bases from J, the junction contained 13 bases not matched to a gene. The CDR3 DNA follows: TGTGCCAGCAGCCGGGGACAGGCCCCAATTAGGGATACGCAGTATTTT. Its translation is CASSRGQAPIRDTQYF.

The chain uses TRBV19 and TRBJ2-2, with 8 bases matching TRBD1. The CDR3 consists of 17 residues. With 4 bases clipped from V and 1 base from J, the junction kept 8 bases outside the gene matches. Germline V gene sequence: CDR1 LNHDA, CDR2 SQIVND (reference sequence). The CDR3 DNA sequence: TGTGCCAGTAGTAAGGATCCGACAGGGGAGAACACCGGGGAGCTGTTTTTT. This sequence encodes CASSKDPTGENTGELFF.

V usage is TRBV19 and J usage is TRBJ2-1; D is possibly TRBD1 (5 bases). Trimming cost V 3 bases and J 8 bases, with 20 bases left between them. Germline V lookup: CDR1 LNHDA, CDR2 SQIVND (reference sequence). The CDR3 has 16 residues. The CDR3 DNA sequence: TGTGCCAGTAGTATCTCAAAGGGGTTTTTCAGCTATGAGCAGTTCTTC. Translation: CASSISKGFFSYEQFF.

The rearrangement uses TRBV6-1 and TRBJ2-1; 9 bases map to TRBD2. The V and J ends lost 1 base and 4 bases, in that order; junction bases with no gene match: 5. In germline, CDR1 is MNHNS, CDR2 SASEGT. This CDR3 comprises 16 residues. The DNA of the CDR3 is TGTGCCAGCAGTGAAGTAGGGCTAGCGGGGTACAATGAGCAGTTCTTC. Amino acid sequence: CASSEVGLAGYNEQFF.

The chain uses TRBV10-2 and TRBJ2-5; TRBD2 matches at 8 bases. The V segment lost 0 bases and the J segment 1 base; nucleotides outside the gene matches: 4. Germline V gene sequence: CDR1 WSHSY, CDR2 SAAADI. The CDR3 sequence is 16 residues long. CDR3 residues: CASSESGLGAQETQYF. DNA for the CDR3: TGCGCCAGCAGTGAGTCGGGACTAGGGGCCCAAGAGACCCAGTACTTC.

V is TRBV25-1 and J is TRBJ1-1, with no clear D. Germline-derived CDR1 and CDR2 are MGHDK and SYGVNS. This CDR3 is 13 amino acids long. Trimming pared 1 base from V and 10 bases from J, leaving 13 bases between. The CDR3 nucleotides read TGTGCCAGCAGTGAATCAGAGGGAACGAGAGCTTTCTTT. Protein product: CASSESEGTRAFF.

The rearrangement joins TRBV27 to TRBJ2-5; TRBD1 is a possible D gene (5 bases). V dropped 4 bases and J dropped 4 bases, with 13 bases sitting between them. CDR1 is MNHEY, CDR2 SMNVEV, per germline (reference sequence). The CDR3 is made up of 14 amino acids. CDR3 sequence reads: CASSSLQGPETQYF. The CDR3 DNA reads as TGTGCCAGCAGTTCCCTCCAGGGTCCAGAGACCCAGTACTTC.

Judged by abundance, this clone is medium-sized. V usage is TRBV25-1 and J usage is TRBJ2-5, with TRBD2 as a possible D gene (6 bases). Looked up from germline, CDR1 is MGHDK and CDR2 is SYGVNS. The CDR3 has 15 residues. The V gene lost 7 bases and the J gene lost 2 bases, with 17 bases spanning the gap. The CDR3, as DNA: TGTGCCAGCACACTGAATTCTGGACTACAAGAGACCCAGTACTTC. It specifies CASTLNSGLQETQYF. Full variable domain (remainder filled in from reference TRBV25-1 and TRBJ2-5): EADIYQTPRYLVIGTGKKITLECSQTMGHDKMYWYQQDPGMELHLIHYSYGVNSTEKGDLSSESTVSRIRTEHFPLTLESARPSHTSQYLCASTLNSGLQETQYFGPGTRLLVL.

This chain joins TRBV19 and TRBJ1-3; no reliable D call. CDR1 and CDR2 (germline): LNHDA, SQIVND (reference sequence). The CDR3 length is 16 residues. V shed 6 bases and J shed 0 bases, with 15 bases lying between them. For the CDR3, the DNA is TGTGCCAGTAGGCACAGCTTCAGAGACTCTGGAAACACCATATATTTT. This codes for CASRHSFRDSGNTIYF.

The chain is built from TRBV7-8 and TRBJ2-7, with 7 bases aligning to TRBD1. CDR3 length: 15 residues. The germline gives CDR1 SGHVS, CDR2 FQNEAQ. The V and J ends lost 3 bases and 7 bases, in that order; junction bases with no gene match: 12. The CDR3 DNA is TGTGCCAGCAGCTTCTCCGGGACAGCTAAGGGAGAGCAGTACTTC. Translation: CASSFSGTAKGEQYF. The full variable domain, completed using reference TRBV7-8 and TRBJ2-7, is GAGVSQSPRYKVAKRGQDVALRCDPISGHVSLFWYQQALGQGPEFLTYFQNEAQLDKSGLPSDRFFAERPEGSVSTLKIQRTQQEDSAVYLCASSFSGTAKGEQYFGPGTRLTVT.

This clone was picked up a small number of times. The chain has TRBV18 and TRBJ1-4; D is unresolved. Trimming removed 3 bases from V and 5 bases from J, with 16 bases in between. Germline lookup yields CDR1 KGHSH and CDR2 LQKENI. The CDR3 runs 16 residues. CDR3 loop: CASSPLGLSVNEKLFF. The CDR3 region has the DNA TGTGCCAGCTCACCGCTCGGGTTGAGCGTGAATGAAAAACTGTTTTTT.

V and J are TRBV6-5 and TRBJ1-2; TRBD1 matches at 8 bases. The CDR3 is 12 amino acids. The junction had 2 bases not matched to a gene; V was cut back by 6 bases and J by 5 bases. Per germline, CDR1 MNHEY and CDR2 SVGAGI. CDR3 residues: CASSRQGYGYTF. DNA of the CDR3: TGTGCCAGCAGCCGACAGGGGTATGGCTACACCTTC.

CDR3 amino acids: CASSPSSGITYNSPLHF. The CDR3 DNA follows: TGCGCCAGCAGCCCCAGTTCCGGGATCACCTATAATTCACCCCTCCACTTT. This chain links TRBV4-3 with TRBJ1-6, with D unclear. The ends were cut back, 4 bases at V and 2 bases at J, with 15 bases in the middle. CDR1 is LGHNA and CDR2 is YSLEER in the germline V gene. The CDR3 sequence is 17 residues long.

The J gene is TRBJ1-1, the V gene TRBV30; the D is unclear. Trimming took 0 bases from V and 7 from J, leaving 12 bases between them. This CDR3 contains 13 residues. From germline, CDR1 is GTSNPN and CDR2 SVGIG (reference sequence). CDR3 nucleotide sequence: TGTGCCTGGAGTGTAACGGCAGCGAATGAAGCTTTCTTT. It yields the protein CAWSVTAANEAFF.

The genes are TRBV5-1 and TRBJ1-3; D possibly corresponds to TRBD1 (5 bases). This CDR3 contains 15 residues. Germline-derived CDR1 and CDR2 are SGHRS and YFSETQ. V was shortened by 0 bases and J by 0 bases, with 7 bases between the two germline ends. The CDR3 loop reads CASSLEGFSGNTIYF. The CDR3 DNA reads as TGCGCCAGCAGCTTGGAGGGGTTCTCTGGAAACACCATATATTTT.

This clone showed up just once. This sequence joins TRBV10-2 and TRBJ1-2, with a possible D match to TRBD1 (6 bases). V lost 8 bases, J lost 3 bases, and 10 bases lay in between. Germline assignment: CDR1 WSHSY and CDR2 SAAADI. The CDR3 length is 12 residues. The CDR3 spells CASGQSDYGYTF. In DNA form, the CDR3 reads TGCGCCAGCGGACAGTCGGACTATGGCTACACCTTC.